Presented here are 15 T cell receptor beta chains from one specimen sequenced in a study of T cell repertoires in cytomegalovirus infection. Which antigens these TCRs recognize remains unknown. MiXCR, applied by TCRdb to the reads, yields one record per CDR3 protein. Altogether more than 50,000 distinct CDR3 sequences are present, around 33% being singletons, with the ten largest covering just under 70%. Sample: PBMCs, sequenced either directly or after in vitro stimulation (not recorded which). The receptors shown here come from a human donor in good health (CMV status not recorded). Some clones in this sample may be carry-over from other donors' samples.

This chain uses TRBV7-9 with TRBJ2-1; D not certain. Germline CDR1 SEHNR, CDR2 FQNEAQ (reference sequence). This CDR3 region has 12 residues. The V end was cut by 3 bases, the J end by 6 bases, with 6 bases between. The DNA of the CDR3 is TGTGCCAGCAGCTTGTATCTCAATGAGCAGTTCTTC. As protein: CASSLYLNEQFF.

This clonotype was picked up one time. This rearrangement joins TRBV5-1 to TRBJ1-4, with 8 bases identical to TRBD1. V was pared by 3 bases and J by 7 bases, with 5 bases of the junction left unmatched. The CDR3 is 14 residues long. The germline gives CDR1 SGHRS, CDR2 YFSETQ. CDR3 in amino acids: CASSSTGGGEKLFF. Here the CDR3 DNA reads TGCGCCAGCAGCTCTACAGGGGGTGGTGAAAAACTGTTTTTT.

V is TRBV18 and J is TRBJ1-2, with 9 nucleotides matching TRBD1. After removal of 3 bases from V and 5 bases from J, the junction contained 1 base not matched to a gene. Germline CDR1 is KGHSH and CDR2 is LQKENI. The CDR3 spans 13 residues. CDR3 region: CASSPGQGYGYTF. Here the CDR3 DNA reads TGTGCCAGCTCACCTGGACAGGGGTATGGCTACACCTTC. Supplemented by reference TRBV18 and TRBJ1-2, the full variable domain reads NAGVMQNPRHLVRRRGQEARLRCSPMKGHSHVYWYRQLPEEGLKFMVYLQKENIIDESGMPKERFSAEFPKEGPSILRIQQVVRGDSAAYFCASSPGQGYGYTFGSGTRLTVV.

The J gene is TRBJ2-5, the V gene TRBV20-1, with D uncertain. With 6 bases removed from V and 3 bases from J, the gap between germline ends came to 14 bases. CDR1 DFQATT and CDR2 SNEGSKA come from the germline V gene (reference sequence). This CDR3 spans 13 amino acids. CDR3 residues: CSAGNEKEETQYF. The CDR3 DNA follows: TGCAGTGCCGGAAACGAGAAAGAAGAGACCCAGTACTTC.

Only a few counts were recorded for this clonotype. The V gene is TRBV27, the J gene TRBJ1-1, with D perhaps matching TRBD1 (5 bases). This CDR3 has 14 amino acids. Trimming pared 3 bases from V and 0 bases from J, leaving 8 bases between. CDR1 is MNHEY, CDR2 SMNVEV, per germline (reference sequence). The CDR3 nucleotides are TGTGCCAGCAGTTTCGACAGTCTGAACACTGAAGCTTTCTTT. Protein sequence: CASSFDSLNTEAFF.

This clonotype was seen a few times. This chain uses TRBV7-2 with TRBJ2-1, with 10 positions matching TRBD2. The V and J ends lost 5 bases and 7 bases, in that order; junction bases with no gene match: 8. Germline V lookup: CDR1 SGHTA, CDR2 FQGNSA. The length of the CDR3 is 15 residues. This chain's CDR3 is CASSPASGRFNEQFF. CDR3 nucleotide sequence: TGTGCCAGCAGCCCTGCTAGCGGGAGATTTAATGAGCAGTTCTTC.

The table lists this clonotype with many counts. This sequence joins TRBV7-2 and TRBJ2-1, with TRBD2 matching over 8 bases. This CDR3 region has 15 residues. V lost 5 bases, J lost 5 bases, and 8 bases stayed unmatched. Germline V lookup: CDR1 SGHTA, CDR2 FQGNSA. The DNA of the CDR3 is TGTGCCAGCAGCACACATAGCGGGATCCACAATGAGCAGTTCTTC. Translation gives CASSTHSGIHNEQFF.

This clonotype was observed a few times. The chain couples TRBV7-2 to TRBJ2-3, with D unresolved. From germline, CDR1 is SGHTA and CDR2 FQGNSA. The CDR3 covers 15 residues. V dropped 1 base and J dropped 4 bases, with 12 bases sitting between them. The CDR3 is CASSLGLGFADTQYF. CDR3 sequence (DNA): TGTGCCAGCAGCTTAGGCCTTGGTTTCGCAGATACGCAGTATTTT.

This clonotype was observed a few times. The CDR3 nucleotides read TGTGCCAGCAGCCGCGGGGGGATAGGAACAGATACGCAGTATTTT. Protein sequence: CASSRGGIGTDTQYF. V gene TRBV7-2 combines with J gene TRBJ2-3; 8 positions agree with TRBD2. Germline assignment: CDR1 SGHTA and CDR2 FQGNSA. CDR3 length: 15 residues. The junction had 7 bases not matched to a gene; V was cut back by 5 bases and J by 3 bases.

This clonotype has a handful of counts. J is TRBJ2-7 and V is TRBV27; D is unclear. V was cut by 9 bases and J by 6 bases, with 12 bases left in between. This CDR3 is 11 amino acids long. CDR1 is MNHEY and CDR2 is SMNVEV in the germline V gene (reference sequence). The CDR3 sequence: CASARYGEQYF. CDR3 nucleotide sequence: TGTGCCAGTGCCAGGTATGGCGAGCAGTACTTC.

The V and J genes are TRBV10-3 and TRBJ2-3; maybe TRBD1 (5 bases). The CDR3 totals 14 residues. V dropped 4 bases and J dropped 8 bases, with 16 bases sitting between them. Germline V CDR1 and CDR2: ENHRY, SYGVKD. This chain's CDR3 is CAISAPSLGPTQYF. The CDR3 nucleotides are TGTGCCATCAGTGCCCCCTCACTGGGGCCTACGCAGTATTTT.

This clonotype was seen only a few times. V usage is TRBV20-1 and J usage is TRBJ2-3; 16 nucleotides match TRBD2. Germline-derived CDR1 and CDR2 are DFQATT and SNEGSKA (reference sequence). Germline trimming cut 6 bases from V and 1 base from J; bases unmatched to any gene: 10. This CDR3 is built from 18 residues. CDR3: CSAPRGLAGGQGTDTQYF. DNA for the CDR3: TGCAGTGCCCCCCGGGGACTAGCGGGGGGGCAGGGCACAGATACGCAGTATTTT.

V is TRBV28 and J is TRBJ1-5, with D perhaps TRBD1 (6 bases). Germline assignment: CDR1 MDHEN and CDR2 SYDVKM. The CDR3 extends over 17 amino acids. V was trimmed by 6 bases and J by 4 bases, leaving 22 bases between them. The CDR3 protein is CASSSLGGWDSNQPQHF. DNA of the CDR3: TGTGCCAGCAGCTCTTTAGGGGGGTGGGATAGTAATCAGCCCCAGCATTTT.

This clonotype was observed a few times. The chain links TRBV12-3 or TRBV12-4 to TRBJ2-5, with 9 bases that match TRBD1. The CDR3 extends over 14 amino acids. V gave up 5 bases and J gave up 6 bases; unmatched junction bases: 7. In DNA, the CDR3 is TGTGCCAGCAGTCCGGGACAGGGTCGAAAGACCCAGTACTTC. As protein: CASSPGQGRKTQYF.

The V and J genes are TRBV12-3 or TRBV12-4 and TRBJ1-2; the D is unclear. V lost 3 bases to trimming and J lost 0 bases, with 5 bases between them. The CDR3 loop spans 13 amino acids. Written as DNA, the CDR3 is TGTGCCAGCAGTTTCCTCCCTAACTATGGCTACACCTTC. Translation: CASSFLPNYGYTF.